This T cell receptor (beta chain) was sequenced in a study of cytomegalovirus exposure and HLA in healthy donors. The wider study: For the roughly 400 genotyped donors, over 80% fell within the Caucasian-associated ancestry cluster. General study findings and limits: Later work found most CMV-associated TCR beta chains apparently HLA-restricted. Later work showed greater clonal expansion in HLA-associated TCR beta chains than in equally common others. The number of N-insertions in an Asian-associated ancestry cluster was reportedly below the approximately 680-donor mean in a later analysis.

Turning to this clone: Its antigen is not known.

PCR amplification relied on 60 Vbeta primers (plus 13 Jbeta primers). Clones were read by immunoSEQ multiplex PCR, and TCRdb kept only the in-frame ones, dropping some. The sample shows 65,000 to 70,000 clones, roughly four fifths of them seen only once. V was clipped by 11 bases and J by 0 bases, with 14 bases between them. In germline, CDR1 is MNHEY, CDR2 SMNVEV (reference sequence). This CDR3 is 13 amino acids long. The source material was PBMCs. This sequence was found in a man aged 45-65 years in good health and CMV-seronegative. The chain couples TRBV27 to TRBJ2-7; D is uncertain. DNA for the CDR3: TGTGCCGTTGGGCCTTACTCCTCCTACGAGCAGTACTTC. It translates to CAVGPYSSYEQYF.